The following is a T cell receptor (beta chain) sequence with its context. Its antigen is not known. Each sample yielded at least 6 million isolated PBMCs. The sample comes from a study of blood T cells in healthy people across ages. Study context: Per two T cells, about one barcoded beta molecule was captured through template switching.

The CDR3 runs 14 residues. Germline values: CDR1 MNHEY, CDR2 SVGAGI. Trimming cost V 0 bases and J 7 bases, with 12 bases left between them. Findings and caveats of the study: Greater diversity and more naive CD4+ cells were seen in long-lived donors than in aged donors. The fall in TCR beta diversity per million T cells was roughly linear with age.

Sample-barcoded 5' priming and a J-beta primer mix drove a second PCR of about 6 to 12 cycles. TCRdb re-analysed the 5' RACE reads in MiXCR, keeping a single row per CDR3 protein. The table lists under 2,000,000 distinct CDR3 sequences, about 50% of them singletons. This TCR derives from a woman aged 40 to 50 in good health. Sequencing was carried out using blood. V gene TRBV6-5 combines with J gene TRBJ2-5, with D possibly TRBD2 on 7 matching bases. The CDR3 nucleotides are TGTGCCAGCAGTTACTCGGGGGGGCCGCTGACCCAGTACTTC. Encoded protein: CASSYSGGPLTQYF.